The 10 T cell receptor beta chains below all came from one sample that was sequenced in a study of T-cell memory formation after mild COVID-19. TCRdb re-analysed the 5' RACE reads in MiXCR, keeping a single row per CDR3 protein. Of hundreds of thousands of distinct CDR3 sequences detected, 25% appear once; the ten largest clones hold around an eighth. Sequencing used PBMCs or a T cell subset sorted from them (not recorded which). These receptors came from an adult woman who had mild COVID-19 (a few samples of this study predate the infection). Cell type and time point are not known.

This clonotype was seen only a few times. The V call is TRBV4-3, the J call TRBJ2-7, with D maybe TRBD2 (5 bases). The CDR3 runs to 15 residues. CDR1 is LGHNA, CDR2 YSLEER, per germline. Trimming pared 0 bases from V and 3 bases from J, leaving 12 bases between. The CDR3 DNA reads TGCGCCAGCAGCCAAGATATTCTACGGGGCTACGAGCAGTACTTC. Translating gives CASSQDILRGYEQYF.

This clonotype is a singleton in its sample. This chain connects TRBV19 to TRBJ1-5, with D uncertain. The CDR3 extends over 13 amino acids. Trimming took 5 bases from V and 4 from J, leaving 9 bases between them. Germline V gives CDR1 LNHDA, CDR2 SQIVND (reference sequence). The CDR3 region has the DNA TGTGCCAGTAGTGTCGGCATGAATCAGCCCCAGCATTTT. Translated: CASSVGMNQPQHF.

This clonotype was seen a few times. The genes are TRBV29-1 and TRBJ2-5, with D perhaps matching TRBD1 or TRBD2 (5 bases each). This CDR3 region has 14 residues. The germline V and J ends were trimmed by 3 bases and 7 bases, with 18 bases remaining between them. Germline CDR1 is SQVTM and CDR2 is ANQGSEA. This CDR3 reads CSVDRPGPLGTQYF. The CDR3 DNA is TGCAGCGTTGACCGACCGGGACCCCTTGGGACCCAGTACTTC.

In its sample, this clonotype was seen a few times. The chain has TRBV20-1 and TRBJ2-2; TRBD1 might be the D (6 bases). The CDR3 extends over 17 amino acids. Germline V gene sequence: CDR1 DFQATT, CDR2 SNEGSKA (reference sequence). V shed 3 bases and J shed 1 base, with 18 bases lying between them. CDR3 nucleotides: TGCAGTGCTAGGCATGACCGGGACACGATGAACACCGGGGAGCTGTTTTTT. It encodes CSARHDRDTMNTGELFF.

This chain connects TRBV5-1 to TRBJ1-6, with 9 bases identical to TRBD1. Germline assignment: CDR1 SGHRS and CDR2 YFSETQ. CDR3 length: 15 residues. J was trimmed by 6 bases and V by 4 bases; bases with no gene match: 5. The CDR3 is CASSVQGASNSPLHF. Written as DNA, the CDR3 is TGCGCCAGCAGCGTACAGGGGGCCAGTAATTCACCCCTCCACTTT. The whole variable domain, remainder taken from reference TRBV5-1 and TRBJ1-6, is KAGVTQTPRYLIKTRGQQVTLSCSPISGHRSVSWYQQTPGQGLQFLFEYFSETQRNKGNFPGRFSGRQFSNSRSEMNVSTLELGDSALYLCASSVQGASNSPLHFGNGTRLTVT.

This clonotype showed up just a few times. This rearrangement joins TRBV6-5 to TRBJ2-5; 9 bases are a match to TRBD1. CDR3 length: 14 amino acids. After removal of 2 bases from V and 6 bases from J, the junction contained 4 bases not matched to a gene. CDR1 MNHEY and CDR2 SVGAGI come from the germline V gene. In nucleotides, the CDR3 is TGTGCCAGCAGTTACCGGACAGGGGCCCAGACCCAGTACTTC. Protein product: CASSYRTGAQTQYF.

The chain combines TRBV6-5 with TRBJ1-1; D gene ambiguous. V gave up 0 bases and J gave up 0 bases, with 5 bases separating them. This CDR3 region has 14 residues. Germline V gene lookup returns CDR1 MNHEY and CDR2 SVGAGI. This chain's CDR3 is CASSYSELNTEAFF. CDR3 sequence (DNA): TGTGCCAGCAGTTACTCAGAGCTGAACACTGAAGCTTTCTTT.

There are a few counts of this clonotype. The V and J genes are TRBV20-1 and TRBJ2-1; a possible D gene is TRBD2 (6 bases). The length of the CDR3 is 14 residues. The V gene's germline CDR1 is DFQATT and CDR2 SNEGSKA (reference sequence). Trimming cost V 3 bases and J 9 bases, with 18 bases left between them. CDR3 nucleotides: TGCAGTGCTAGTCTCGGGAGTAGGTCGGGTGAGCAGTTCTTC. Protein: CSASLGSRSGEQFF.

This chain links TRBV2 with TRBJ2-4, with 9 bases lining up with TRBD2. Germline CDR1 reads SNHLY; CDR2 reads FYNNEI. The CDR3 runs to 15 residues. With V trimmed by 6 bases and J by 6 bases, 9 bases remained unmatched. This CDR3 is CASRTRAGGGNIQYF. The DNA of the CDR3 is TGTGCCAGCAGGACGAGAGCGGGAGGTGGAAACATTCAGTACTTC. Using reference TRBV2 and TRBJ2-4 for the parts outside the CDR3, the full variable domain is EPEVTQTPSHQVTQMGQEVILRCVPISNHLYFYWYRQILGQKVEFLVSFYNNEISEKSEIFDDQFSVERPDGSNFTLKIRSTKLEDSAMYFCASRTRAGGGNIQYFGAGTRLSVL.

CDR3 nucleotides: TGCAGTGCTAGAGCTGGACACGTGGGCTCCTACGAGCAGTACTTC. Encoded protein: CSARAGHVGSYEQYF. The rearrangement uses TRBV20-1 and TRBJ2-7; D is perhaps TRBD1 (5 bases). The ends were cut back, 1 base at V and 0 bases at J, with 13 bases in the middle. The V gene's germline CDR1 is DFQATT and CDR2 SNEGSKA (reference sequence). The CDR3 consists of 15 residues.